The 6 T cell receptor beta chains below were found in one sample sequenced in a study of cytomegalovirus exposure and HLA in healthy donors. The PCR ran on 60 Vbeta and 13 Jbeta primers. Here immunoSEQ multiplex PCR was the method, and the copy in TCRdb shows in-frame clones only, minus some. The top ten clones hold roughly 3% of a sample with around 210,000 clones, around 82% of them seen once. Sequencing was carried out using PBMCs. The receptors come from a woman under 40 in good health and CMV-seronegative.

The chain combines TRBV10-3 with TRBJ2-3; 7 bases agree with TRBD2. This CDR3 has 13 residues. V lost 10 bases to trimming and J lost 3 bases; unmatched junction nucleotides: 7. Germline V gives CDR1 ENHRY, CDR2 SYGVKD. CDR3 coding DNA: TGTGCCACAACGAGCGGGGTAACAGATACGCAGTATTTT. Translating gives CATTSGVTDTQYF.

The gene calls are TRBV19 and TRBJ2-3; maybe TRBD1 (5 bases). CDR3 length: 17 amino acids. The germline V gene encodes CDR1 LNHDA and CDR2 SQIVND (reference sequence). The germline V and J ends were trimmed by 6 bases and 0 bases, with 19 bases remaining between them. DNA of the CDR3: TGTGCCAGTAGCACCTCCTGGGGCAGATATAGCACAGATACGCAGTATTTT. It yields the protein CASSTSWGRYSTDTQYF.

Turning to this clone: Other DNA variants within this sample encode the same CDR3. The chain links TRBV5-1 to TRBJ1-4; D is ambiguous. The CDR3 is 13 residues long. Trimming stripped 3 bases from V and 5 bases from J, with 8 bases between. In germline, CDR1 is SGHRS, CDR2 YFSETQ. Here the CDR3 reads CASSSGGNEKLFF. The DNA of the CDR3 is TGCGCCAGCAGCTCTGGAGGAAATGAAAAACTGTTTTTT.

This rearrangement joins TRBV18 to TRBJ1-1; D uncertain. This CDR3 comprises 16 residues. CDR1 is KGHSH and CDR2 is LQKENI in the germline V gene. V was pared by 5 bases and J by 5 bases, with 21 bases between. CDR3 in DNA: TGTGCCAGCTCAGCAAACCCACCGGGTCGGGGAACTGAAGCTTTCTTT. Translated: CASSANPPGRGTEAFF.

The chain recombines TRBV7-2 with TRBJ2-7; D possibly corresponds to TRBD1 (6 bases). The CDR3 length is 15 residues. CDR1 is SGHTA, CDR2 FQGNSA, per germline. V was clipped by 2 bases and J by 7 bases, with 18 bases between them. The CDR3 reads CASSLRTGYSSEQYF. CDR3 coding DNA: TGTGCCAGCAGCTTACGAACAGGGTACTCTTCGGAGCAGTACTTC.

This clone appeared once. The chain combines TRBV10-3 with TRBJ2-5; TRBD2 aligns across 7 bases. CDR1 ENHRY and CDR2 SYGVKD come from the germline V gene. Trimming removed 10 bases from V and 2 bases from J; junction bases left unmatched: 7. The CDR3 length is 13 residues. Here the CDR3 reads CATFGGSQETQYF. CDR3 nucleotide sequence: TGTGCCACCTTCGGCGGGAGTCAAGAGACCCAGTACTTC.